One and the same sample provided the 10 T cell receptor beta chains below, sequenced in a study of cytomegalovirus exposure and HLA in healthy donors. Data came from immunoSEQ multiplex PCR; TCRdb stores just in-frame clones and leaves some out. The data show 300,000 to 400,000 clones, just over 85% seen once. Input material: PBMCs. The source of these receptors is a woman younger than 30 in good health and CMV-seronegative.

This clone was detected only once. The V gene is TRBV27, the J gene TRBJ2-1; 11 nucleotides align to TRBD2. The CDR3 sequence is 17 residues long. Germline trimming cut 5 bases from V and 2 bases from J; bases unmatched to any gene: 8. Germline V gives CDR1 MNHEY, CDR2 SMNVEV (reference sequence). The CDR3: CASSPLPTSGTYNEQFF. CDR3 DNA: TGTGCCAGCAGTCCCTTACCGACTAGCGGGACCTACAATGAGCAGTTCTTC.

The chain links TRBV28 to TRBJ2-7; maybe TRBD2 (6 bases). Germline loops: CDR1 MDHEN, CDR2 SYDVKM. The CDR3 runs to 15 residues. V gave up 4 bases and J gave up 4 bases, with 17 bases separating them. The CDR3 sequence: CASSSPGGSSYEQYF. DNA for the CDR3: TGTGCCAGCAGTTCCCCCGGGGGATCTTCGTACGAGCAGTACTTC.

The CDR3: CASSQDGDWETQYF. CDR3 bases: TGCGCCAGCAGCCAAGATGGAGACTGGGAGACCCAGTACTTC. The chain joins TRBV4-1 to TRBJ2-5; D remains unclear. Trimming removed 0 bases at V and 5 bases at J, with 10 bases between. The CDR3 contains 14 residues. The germline CDR1 and CDR2 sequences are MGHRA and YSYEKL.

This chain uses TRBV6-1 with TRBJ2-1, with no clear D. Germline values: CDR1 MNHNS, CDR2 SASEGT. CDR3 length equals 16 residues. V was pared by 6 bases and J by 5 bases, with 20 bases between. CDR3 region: CASREPSPLPNNEQFF. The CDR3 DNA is TGTGCCAGCAGGGAACCGTCCCCTTTACCTAACAATGAGCAGTTCTTC.

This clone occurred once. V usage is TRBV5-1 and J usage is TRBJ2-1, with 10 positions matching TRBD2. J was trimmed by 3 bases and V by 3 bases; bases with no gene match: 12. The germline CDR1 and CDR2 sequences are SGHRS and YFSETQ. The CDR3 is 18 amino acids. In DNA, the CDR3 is TGCGCCAGCAGCTCCGGGACTAGCGCAGACCCCAACTACAATGAGCAGTTCTTC. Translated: CASSSGTSADPNYNEQFF.

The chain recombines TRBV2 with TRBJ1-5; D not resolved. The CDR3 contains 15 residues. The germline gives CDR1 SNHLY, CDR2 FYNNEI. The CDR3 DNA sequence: TGTGCGTCCAGCACGGCCGAGGCCCTCAATCAGCCCCAGCATTTT. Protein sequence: CASSTAEALNQPQHF.

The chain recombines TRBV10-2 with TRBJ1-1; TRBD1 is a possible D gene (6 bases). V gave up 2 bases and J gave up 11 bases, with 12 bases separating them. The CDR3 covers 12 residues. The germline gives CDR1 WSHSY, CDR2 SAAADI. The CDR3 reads CASSEPGVAAFF. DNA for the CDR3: TGCGCCAGCAGTGAGCCAGGGGTAGCGGCTTTCTTT.

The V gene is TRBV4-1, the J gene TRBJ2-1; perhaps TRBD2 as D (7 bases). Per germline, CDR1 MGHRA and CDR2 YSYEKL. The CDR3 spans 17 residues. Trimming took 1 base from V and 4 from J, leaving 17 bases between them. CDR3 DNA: TGCGCCAGCAGCCAAGGTGGGGGGGCCCTTTGGTACAATGAGCAGTTCTTC. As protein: CASSQGGGALWYNEQFF.

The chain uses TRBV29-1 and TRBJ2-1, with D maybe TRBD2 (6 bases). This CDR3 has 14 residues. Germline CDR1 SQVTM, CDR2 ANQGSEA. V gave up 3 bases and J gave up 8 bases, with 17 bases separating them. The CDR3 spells CSVDERGGVYEQFF. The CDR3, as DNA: TGCAGCGTTGACGAAAGGGGCGGGGTATATGAGCAGTTCTTC.

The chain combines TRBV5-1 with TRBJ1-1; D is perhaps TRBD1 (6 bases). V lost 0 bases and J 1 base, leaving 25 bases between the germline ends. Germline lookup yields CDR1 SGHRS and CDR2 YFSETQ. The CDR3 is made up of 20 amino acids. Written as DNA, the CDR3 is TGCGCCAGCAGCTTGGTGTTTTTCGGGGCGAGAGGGGGTGGGAACACTGAAGCTTTCTTT. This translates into CASSLVFFGARGGGNTEAFF.